What follows is one TCR beta chain and its context. Antigen specificity is unknown. One junction end disagrees with the germline gene, perhaps due to a read error. This sample was taken from a study of glioma-infiltrating T cells. The iRepertoire nested amplicon-rescue multiplex PCR amplified TCR alpha and beta CDR3s from RNA. One-step reverse transcription and amplification started from approximately 100-400 ng of tissue mRNA or PBMC total RNA. TCRdb processed the multiplex PCR reads anew with MiXCR; each CDR3 protein has one entry. The sample has some 17,000 distinct CDR3 sequences; roughly 60% are singletons. The CDR3 is made up of 14 amino acids. The germline V gene has CDR1 SQVTM and CDR2 ANQGSEA. Study-level points and caveats: CDR3 overlap between tissue and blood was very small. Gliomas, especially low-grade, showed above-expected tissue-blood divergence; non-neoplastic patients showed below.

This receptor was obtained from a human donor with low-grade glioma or glioblastoma, undergoing nonglioma brain surgery, or in good health (not recorded which). The source material was glioma tissue, nonneoplastic brain tissue, or PBMCs (not recorded which). The chain carries TRBV29-1 and TRBJ2-3; 9 bases are a match to TRBD2. The CDR3, as DNA: TGCAGCGCTGAAGGTAGCGGGAGAGCAGATACGCAGTATTTT. It encodes CSAEGSGRADTQYF.